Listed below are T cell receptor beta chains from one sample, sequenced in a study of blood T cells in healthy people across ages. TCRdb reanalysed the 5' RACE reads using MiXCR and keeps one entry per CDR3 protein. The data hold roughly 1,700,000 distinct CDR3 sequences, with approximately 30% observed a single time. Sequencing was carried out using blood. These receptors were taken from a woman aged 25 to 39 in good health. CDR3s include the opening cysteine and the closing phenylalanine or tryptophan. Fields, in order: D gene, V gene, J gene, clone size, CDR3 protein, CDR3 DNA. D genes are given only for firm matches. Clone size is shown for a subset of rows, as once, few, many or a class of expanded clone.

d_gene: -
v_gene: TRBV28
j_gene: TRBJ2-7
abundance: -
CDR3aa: CASRGGDVKDEQYF
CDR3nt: TGTGCCAGCAGAGGGGGGGACGTTAAGGATGAGCAGTACTTC

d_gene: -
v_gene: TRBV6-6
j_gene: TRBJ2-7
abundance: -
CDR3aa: CASSSEGTLYEQYF
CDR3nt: TGTGCCAGCAGTTCGGAGGGGACGCTCTACGAGCAGTACTTC

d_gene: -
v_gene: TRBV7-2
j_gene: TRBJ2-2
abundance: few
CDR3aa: CASRGGLYIGELFF
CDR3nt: TGTGCCAGCAGAGGGGGATTGTATATCGGGGAGCTGTTTTTT

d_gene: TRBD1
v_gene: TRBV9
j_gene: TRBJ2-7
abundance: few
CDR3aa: CASSVAEGQGAYYEQYF
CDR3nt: TGTGCCAGCAGCGTAGCCGAAGGACAGGGGGCCTACTACGAGCAGTACTTC

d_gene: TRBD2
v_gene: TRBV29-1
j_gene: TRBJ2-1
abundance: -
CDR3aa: CSVFGRDNEQFF
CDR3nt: TGCAGCGTGTTCGGGAGGGACAATGAGCAGTTCTTC

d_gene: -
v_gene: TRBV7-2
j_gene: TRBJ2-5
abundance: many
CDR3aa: CASSLRAGDGETQYF
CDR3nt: TGTGCCAGCAGCTTACGAGCGGGCGACGGGGAGACCCAGTACTTC

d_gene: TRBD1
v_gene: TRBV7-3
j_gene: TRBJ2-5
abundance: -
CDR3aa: CASSLTGGKNEQYF
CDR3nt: TGTGCCAGCAGCTTGACAGGGGGCAAAAATGAGCAGTACTTC

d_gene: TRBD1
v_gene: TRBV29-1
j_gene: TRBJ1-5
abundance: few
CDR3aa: CSVVSGTVDQPRHF
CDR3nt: TGCAGCGTTGTTTCCGGGACAGTGGATCAGCCCCGGCATTTT

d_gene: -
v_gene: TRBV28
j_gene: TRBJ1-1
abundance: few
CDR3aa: CASSPGWGLTEAFF
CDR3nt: TGTGCCAGCAGCCCCGGCTGGGGGCTGACTGAAGCTTTCTTT

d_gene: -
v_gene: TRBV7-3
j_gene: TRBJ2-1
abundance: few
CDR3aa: CASSRDRDKDYNEQFF
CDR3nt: TGTGCCAGCAGCCGGGACCGGGACAAGGATTACAATGAGCAGTTCTTC

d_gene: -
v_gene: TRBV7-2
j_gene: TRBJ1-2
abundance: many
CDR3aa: CASSLGGGSIGGYTF
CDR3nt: TGTGCCAGCAGCTTAGGCGGCGGTTCTATAGGTGGCTACACCTTC

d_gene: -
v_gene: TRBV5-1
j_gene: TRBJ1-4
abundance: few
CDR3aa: CASSLAGGPQEKLFF
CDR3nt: TGCGCCAGCAGCTTGGCCGGCGGACCCCAAGAAAAACTGTTTTTT

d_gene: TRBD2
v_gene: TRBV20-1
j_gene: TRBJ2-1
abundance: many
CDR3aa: CSASTSGGASYNEQFF
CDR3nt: TGCAGTGCTAGCACTAGCGGGGGGGCCTCGTACAATGAGCAGTTCTTC

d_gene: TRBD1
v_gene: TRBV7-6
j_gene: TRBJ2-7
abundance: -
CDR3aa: CASALDRGNEQYF
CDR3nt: TGTGCCAGCGCCCTGGACAGGGGTAACGAGCAGTACTTC

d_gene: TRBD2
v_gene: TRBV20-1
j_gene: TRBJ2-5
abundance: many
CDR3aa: CSARLPSGRRETQYF
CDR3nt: TGCAGTGCTAGACTCCCTAGCGGGAGGAGGGAGACCCAGTACTTC

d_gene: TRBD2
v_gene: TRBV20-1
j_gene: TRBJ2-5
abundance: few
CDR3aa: CSARDGDGGLETQYF
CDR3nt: TGCAGTGCTAGAGATGGGGACGGGGGGTTGGAGACCCAGTACTTC

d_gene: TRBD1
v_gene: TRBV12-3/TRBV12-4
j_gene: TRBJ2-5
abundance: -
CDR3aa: CASRGTGAAGETQYF
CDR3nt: TGTGCTAGCAGGGGGACAGGGGCCGCCGGAGAGACCCAGTACTTC

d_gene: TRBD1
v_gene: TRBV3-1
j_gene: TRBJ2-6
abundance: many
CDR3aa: CASSRGQGVLTF
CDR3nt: TGTGCCAGCAGCCGAGGACAGGGCGTCCTGACTTTC

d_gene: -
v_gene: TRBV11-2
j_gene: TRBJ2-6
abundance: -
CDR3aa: CASSSYISGANVLTF
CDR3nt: TGTGCCAGCAGCTCTTACATCTCTGGGGCCAACGTCCTGACTTTC

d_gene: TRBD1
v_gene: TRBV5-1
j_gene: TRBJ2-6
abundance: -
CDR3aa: CASSSVTGALSGANVLTF
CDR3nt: TGCGCCAGCAGCTCGGTGACAGGGGCTCTCTCTGGGGCCAACGTCCTGACTTTC

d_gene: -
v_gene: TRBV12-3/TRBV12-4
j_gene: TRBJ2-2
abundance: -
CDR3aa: CASSARGTPGELFF
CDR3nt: TGTGCCAGCAGCGCCAGGGGTACCCCCGGGGAGCTGTTTTTT

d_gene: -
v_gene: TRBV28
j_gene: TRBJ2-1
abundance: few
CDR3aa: CASRQGGGGQDEQFF
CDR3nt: TGTGCCAGCAGGCAAGGGGGGGGAGGGCAGGATGAGCAGTTCTTC

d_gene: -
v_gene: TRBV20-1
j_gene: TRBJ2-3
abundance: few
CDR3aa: CSASRMTSTDTQYF
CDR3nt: TGCAGTGCTAGTAGGATGACTAGCACAGATACGCAGTATTTT

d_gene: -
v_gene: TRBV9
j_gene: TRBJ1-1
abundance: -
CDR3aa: CASSVDPLGQTNTEAFF
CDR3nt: TGTGCCAGCAGCGTAGACCCCCTTGGGCAGACTAACACTGAAGCTTTCTTT

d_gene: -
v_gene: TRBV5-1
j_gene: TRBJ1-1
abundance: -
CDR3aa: CASSSPTLGNTEAFF
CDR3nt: TGCGCCAGCAGCTCCCCCACGCTGGGGAACACTGAAGCTTTCTTT

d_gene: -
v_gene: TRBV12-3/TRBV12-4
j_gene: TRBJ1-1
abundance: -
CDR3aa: CASSQRGSAEAFF
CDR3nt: TGCGCCAGCAGCCAAAGGGGATCCGCTGAAGCTTTCTTT

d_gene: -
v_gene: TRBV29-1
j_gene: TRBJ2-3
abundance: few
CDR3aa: CSVEGGASTDTQYF
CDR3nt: TGCAGCGTTGAGGGGGGGGCGAGCACAGATACGCAGTATTTT

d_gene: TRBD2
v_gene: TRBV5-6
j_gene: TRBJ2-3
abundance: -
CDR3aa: CASSPLAGALTDTQYF
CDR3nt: TGTGCCAGCAGCCCTCTAGCGGGAGCCCTCACAGATACGCAGTATTTT